This entry lists 22 T cell receptor beta chains sequenced from one sample in a study of PD-1 blockade in classical Hodgkin lymphoma. The repertoire was sequenced with immunoSEQ multiplex PCR; TCRdb's copy has only in-frame clones and lacks some. This table holds some 3,200 clones, around 80% found once. Time point given: newly diagnosed, previously untreated cHL patient sample. PBMCs, once thawed, yielded CD8+ T cells isolated by magnetic negative selection. The sequencing input was CD8+ T cells from blood. The receptors were gathered from a human donor with classical Hodgkin lymphoma.

This clone appeared a single time. The genes are TRBV7-9 and TRBJ2-1; 7 bases align to TRBD2. Germline V lookup: CDR1 SEHNR, CDR2 FQNEAQ (reference sequence). The J segment lost 4 bases and the V segment lost 6 bases, leaving 6 bases of the junction unmatched. This CDR3 spans 14 amino acids. Here the CDR3 DNA reads TGTGCCAGCAGTCACCCAGCGGGGTACAATGAGCAGTTCTTC. This translates into CASSHPAGYNEQFF.

The chain employs TRBV19 and TRBJ2-1; perhaps TRBD1 as D (5 bases). V shed 7 bases and J shed 4 bases, with 11 bases lying between them. This CDR3 has 13 amino acids. Germline CDR1 reads LNHDA; CDR2 reads SQIVND (reference sequence). The CDR3: CASTPTAYNEQFF. The CDR3 bases are TGTGCCAGTACCCCGACAGCTTACAATGAGCAGTTCTTC.

The chain has TRBV9 and TRBJ2-7, with 7 nucleotides matching TRBD1. This CDR3 has 16 residues. From germline, CDR1 is SGDLS and CDR2 YYNGEE. Trimming took 4 bases from V and 3 from J; bases not matched to a gene: 13. The CDR3 here is CASSPSLTTGNYEQYF. CDR3 nucleotide sequence: TGTGCCAGCAGCCCCTCGCTCACGACAGGGAACTACGAGCAGTACTTC.

The chain links TRBV19 to TRBJ2-2; D perhaps matches TRBD2 (5 bases). Germline loops: CDR1 LNHDA, CDR2 SQIVND (reference sequence). The V and J ends lost 6 bases and 8 bases respectively, with 10 bases between them. The CDR3 has 12 amino acids. DNA of the CDR3: TGTGCCAGTAGCATCAGAGGGGGGGAGCTGTTTTTT. As protein: CASSIRGGELFF.

Written as DNA, the CDR3 is TGTGCCAGCAGTGAGGGGTGGCGTTCCACCGGGGAGCTGTTTTTT. Translating it yields CASSEGWRSTGELFF. The chain combines TRBV25-1 with TRBJ2-2, with unresolved D. This CDR3 contains 15 residues. V lost 3 bases and J lost 4, with 12 bases in between. The germline gives CDR1 MGHDK, CDR2 SYGVNS.

This sequence joins TRBV7-2 and TRBJ2-1; possibly TRBD1 or TRBD2 for D (5 bases each). In germline, CDR1 is SGHTA, CDR2 FQGNSA. The CDR3 is 13 residues long. The V and J ends lost 5 bases and 5 bases respectively, with 10 bases between them. The CDR3 here is CASSPQGDNEQFF. Here the CDR3 DNA reads TGTGCCAGCAGCCCTCAGGGAGACAATGAGCAGTTCTTC.

This clone occurred a few times. J is TRBJ2-7 and V is TRBV5-5; 11 bases agree with TRBD1. V was clipped by 4 bases and J by 3 bases; unmatched bases: 3. Germline V lookup: CDR1 SGHKS, CDR2 YYEKEE (reference sequence). This CDR3 contains 14 residues. CDR3 sequence: CASSPGQGVYEQYF. The CDR3 DNA follows: TGTGCCAGCAGCCCGGGACAGGGGGTCTACGAGCAGTACTTC. Full variable domain (outside the CDR3, taken from reference TRBV5-5 and TRBJ2-7): DAGVTQSPTHLIKTRGQQVTLRCSPISGHKSVSWYQQVLGQGPQFIFQYYEKEERGRGNFPDRFSARQFPNYSSELNVNALLLGDSALYLCASSPGQGVYEQYFGPGTRLTVT.

The chain couples TRBV7-9 to TRBJ2-1; perhaps TRBD1 as D (6 bases). The CDR3 loop spans 14 amino acids. Trimming pared 5 bases from V and 9 bases from J, leaving 17 bases between. CDR1 and CDR2 from the germline V gene are SEHNR and FQNEAQ (reference sequence). The CDR3 region is CASSLSTGVGEQFF. The CDR3 coding sequence is TGTGCCAGCAGCCTCTCGACAGGCGTGGGTGAGCAGTTCTTC.

This clone showed up just once. This chain joins TRBV27 and TRBJ1-1, with TRBD1 identical over 8 bases. Germline trimming cut 6 bases from V and 0 bases from J; bases unmatched to any gene: 6. Germline V gene data show CDR1 as MNHEY and CDR2 as SMNVEV (reference sequence). CDR3 length equals 15 residues. As DNA, the CDR3 is TGTGCCAGCAGCGGGACAGGCGCTATGAACACTGAAGCTTTCTTT. Translation gives CASSGTGAMNTEAFF.

This rearrangement joins TRBV7-3 to TRBJ1-6; the match to TRBD1 covers 11 bases. The CDR3 has 13 residues. Germline CDR1 reads SGHTA; CDR2 reads FQGTGA. The trim removed 5 bases at V and 15 bases at J, leaving 6 bases unmatched. The CDR3 DNA reads as TGTGCCAGCAGCCGATGGACAGGGGGCTTCCTCCACTTT. Protein: CASSRWTGGFLHF.

The chain links TRBV6-6 to TRBJ2-7; tentatively, D is TRBD2 (6 bases). The germline gives CDR1 MNHNY, CDR2 SVGAGI (reference sequence). V lost 9 bases, J lost 3 bases, and 15 bases lay in between. There are 13 residues in the CDR3. The CDR3 here is CASGPSVYYEQYF. Here the CDR3 DNA reads TGTGCCAGTGGCCCTAGCGTATACTACGAGCAGTACTTC.

This clone has only one observation. J is TRBJ2-1 and V is TRBV4-1; D is ambiguous. Germline values: CDR1 MGHRA, CDR2 YSYEKL. The CDR3 runs 16 residues. V lost 0 bases to trimming and J lost 5 bases, with 14 bases between them. The CDR3 nucleotides read TGCGCCAGCAGCCAAGATAGAGTAGCTGCCAACAATGAGCAGTTCTTC. Its translation: CASSQDRVAANNEQFF.

The rearrangement uses TRBV28 and TRBJ1-1, with D uncertain. V was trimmed by 2 bases and J by 2 bases, leaving 9 bases between them. CDR3 length equals 14 residues. The germline gives CDR1 MDHEN, CDR2 SYDVKM. The CDR3 coding sequence is TGTGCCAGCAGTTTAACTAAAATCAACACTGAAGCTTTCTTT. The encoded protein is CASSLTKINTEAFF.

This clone was detected only once. The rearrangement joins TRBV14 to TRBJ2-7, with 10 bases matching TRBD1. Germline V gene data show CDR1 as SGHDN and CDR2 as FVKESK. V shed 4 bases, J shed 3 bases, and the junction held 3 bases outside the gene matches. The CDR3 is 14 amino acids. The chain's CDR3 is CASSPGTGDYEQYF. The CDR3 DNA sequence: TGTGCCAGCAGCCCAGGGACAGGGGACTACGAGCAGTACTTC.

The chain combines TRBV11-2 with TRBJ2-2, with 9 positions matching TRBD1. CDR3 length equals 18 residues. V lost 1 base and J lost 7; bases outside the gene matches: 13. Looked up from germline, CDR1 is SGHAT and CDR2 is FQNNGV. The CDR3 bases are TGTGCCAGCAGCTTAGGCGCCGGGACAGGGTCCTATGTCGGGGAGCTGTTTTTT. Translation gives CASSLGAGTGSYVGELFF.

The genes are TRBV19 and TRBJ2-3; 8 nucleotides match TRBD1. Germline V gene sequence: CDR1 LNHDA, CDR2 SQIVND (reference sequence). This CDR3 spans 14 amino acids. After removal of 4 bases from V and 1 base from J, the junction contained 1 base not matched to a gene. For the CDR3, the DNA is TGTGCCAGTAGTAAGACAGGGGGCACAGATACGCAGTATTTT. It translates to CASSKTGGTDTQYF.

CDR3 region: CASSQDRTSGNNEQFF. In DNA, the CDR3 is TGCGCCAGCAGCCAAGACCGGACTAGCGGGAACAATGAGCAGTTCTTC. The chain combines TRBV4-3 with TRBJ2-1; 12 bases line up with TRBD2. This CDR3 has 16 residues. V shed 0 bases and J 5 bases; nucleotides not matched to a gene: 2. CDR1 and CDR2 from the germline V gene are LGHNA and YSLEER.

The chain carries TRBV9 and TRBJ2-7; the D call may be TRBD1 or TRBD2 (6 bases each). Germline V gene sequence: CDR1 SGDLS, CDR2 YYNGEE. The CDR3 runs 16 residues. The ends were cut back, 1 base at V and 3 bases at J, with 17 bases in the middle. CDR3 in amino acids: CASSVNWGAQSYEQYF. In nucleotides, the CDR3 is TGTGCCAGCAGCGTAAATTGGGGGGCACAGAGCTACGAGCAGTACTTC.

The V and J genes are TRBV7-9 and TRBJ2-3; 12 bases line up with TRBD1. The CDR3 runs to 18 residues. Looked up from germline, CDR1 is SEHNR and CDR2 is FQNEAQ (reference sequence). The V gene end was trimmed by 6 bases and the J gene end by 4 bases; junction bases not matched to a gene: 14. The CDR3 coding sequence is TGTGCCAGCAGTCCACCTCCGGGACAGGGGGCCGGGGCAGATACGCAGTATTTT. As protein: CASSPPPGQGAGADTQYF. Based on the CDR3 plus reference TRBV7-9 and TRBJ2-3, the full variable domain is DTGVSQNPRHKITKRGQNVTFRCDPISEHNRLYWYRQTLGQGPEFLTYFQNEAQLEKSRLLSDRFSAERPKGSFSTLEIQRTEQGDSAMYLCASSPPPGQGAGADTQYFGPGTRLTVL.

This clone came up once. The chain is built from TRBV7-9 and TRBJ2-1; TRBD2 matches 11 bases. In germline, CDR1 is SEHNR, CDR2 FQNEAQ (reference sequence). Trimming at V came to 11 bases and at J to 4 bases, leaving 10 bases not matched to a gene. The CDR3 is made up of 15 amino acids. The CDR3 nucleotides are TGTGCCGGGAGCCGACTAGCGGGAACATACAATGAGCAGTTCTTC. Translated, it gives CAGSRLAGTYNEQFF.

V gene TRBV7-9 combines with J gene TRBJ2-7; TRBD1 might be the D (5 bases). Trimming took 1 base from V and 6 from J, leaving 7 bases between them. The CDR3 loop spans 12 amino acids. Germline values: CDR1 SEHNR, CDR2 FQNEAQ (reference sequence). The CDR3 nucleotides are TGTGCCAGCAGCTTAGGGACATCCGAGCAGTACTTC. Translated, it gives CASSLGTSEQYF.

There are a few counts of this clone. The chain combines TRBV4-2 with TRBJ2-7; TRBD2 aligns across 13 bases. J lost 6 bases, V lost 1 base, and 6 bases had no gene match. In germline, CDR1 is LGHNA, CDR2 YNFKEQ. The CDR3 covers 16 residues. CDR3 sequence: CASSQAPGLAGSEQYF. CDR3 nucleotide sequence: TGTGCCAGCAGCCAAGCCCCGGGACTAGCGGGATCCGAGCAGTACTTC.